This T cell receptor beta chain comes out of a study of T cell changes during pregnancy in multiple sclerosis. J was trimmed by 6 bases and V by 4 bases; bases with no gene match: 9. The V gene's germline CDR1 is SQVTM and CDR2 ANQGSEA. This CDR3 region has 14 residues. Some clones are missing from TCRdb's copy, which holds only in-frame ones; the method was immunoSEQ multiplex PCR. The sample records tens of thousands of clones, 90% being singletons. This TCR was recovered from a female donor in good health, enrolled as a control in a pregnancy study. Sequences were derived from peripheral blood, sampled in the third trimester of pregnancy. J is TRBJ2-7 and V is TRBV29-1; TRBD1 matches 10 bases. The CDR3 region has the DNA TGCAGCGTTGCCAGGACAGGGGGTTTTGGCGAGCAGTACTTC. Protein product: CSVARTGGFGEQYF.